These T cell receptor beta chains were read from a single sample in a study of tumor and adjacent non-tumor tissue in lung cancer. A single record per CDR3 protein comes from TCRdb applying MiXCR to the multiplex PCR reads. The sample lists 50,000 to 70,000 distinct CDR3 sequences; 61% were seen once. Sample: distant non-tumor lung tissue. The receptors shown here come from a man between 65 and 80 years old with non-small cell lung cancer. Both conserved end residues are part of each CDR3. A D gene is named only where the DNA matches it firmly. Rows give clone size only sometimes, using once, few, many, or a class for an expanded clone.

v_call: TRBV27
j_call: TRBJ2-1
d_call: .
clone_size: once
cdr3_nt: TGTGCCAGCAGTCCACCCCCGGGACCCACCTACAATGAGCAGTTCTTC
cdr3_aa: CASSPPPGPTYNEQFF

v_call: TRBV6-5
j_call: TRBJ2-7
d_call: .
clone_size: medium-sized
cdr3_nt: TGTGCCAGCAGTTACTCGGGGCGGTCTTCCTACGAGCAGTACTTC
cdr3_aa: CASSYSGRSSYEQYF

v_call: TRBV4-1
j_call: TRBJ1-1
d_call: .
clone_size: .
cdr3_nt: TGCGCCAGCAGCCAAGTGGTTAGGGTTGAAGCTTTCTTT
cdr3_aa: CASSQVVRVEAFF

v_call: TRBV20-1
j_call: TRBJ1-1
d_call: TRBD1
clone_size: .
cdr3_nt: TGCAGTGCTAGGAGAGGCAGGGGGCGTGGGCACACTGAAGCTTTCTTT
cdr3_aa: CSARRGRGRGHTEAFF

v_call: TRBV28
j_call: TRBJ2-3
d_call: TRBD2
clone_size: .
cdr3_nt: TGTGCCAGCGGTCGGGGAGGGCCTCGGACAGATACGCAGTATTTT
cdr3_aa: CASGRGGPRTDTQYF

v_call: TRBV20-1
j_call: TRBJ2-5
d_call: TRBD1
clone_size: .
cdr3_nt: TGCAGTGCTAGAGATGAGACAGGGCCTTCAGAGACCCAGTACTTC
cdr3_aa: CSARDETGPSETQYF

v_call: TRBV30
j_call: TRBJ2-1
d_call: TRBD2
clone_size: few
cdr3_nt: TGTGCCTGGACTAGCGGGAGGTCTCCTAGCTCCTACAATGAGCAGTTCTTC
cdr3_aa: CAWTSGRSPSSYNEQFF

v_call: TRBV11-1
j_call: TRBJ2-1
d_call: .
clone_size: .
cdr3_nt: TGTGCCAGCAGCTGGGAAGGCTACAATGAACAGTTCTTC
cdr3_aa: CASSWEGYNEQFF

v_call: TRBV5-1
j_call: TRBJ2-5
d_call: TRBD2
clone_size: .
cdr3_nt: TGCGCCAGCAGCTTGGATGGTAGCGGGAGAAAAGAGACCCAGTACTTC
cdr3_aa: CASSLDGSGRKETQYF

v_call: TRBV18
j_call: TRBJ2-1
d_call: .
clone_size: .
cdr3_nt: TGTGCCAGCTCACGACAACAGGGGGGGAATGGACAGTTCTTC
cdr3_aa: CASSRQQGGNGQFF

v_call: TRBV28
j_call: TRBJ2-7
d_call: TRBD1
clone_size: .
cdr3_nt: TGTGCCAGCATACAAGGGGACAGATCCTACGAGCAGTACTTC
cdr3_aa: CASIQGDRSYEQYF

v_call: TRBV28
j_call: TRBJ2-6
d_call: TRBD1
clone_size: .
cdr3_nt: TGTGCCAGCAGTTCACGACAGGGCCCATCTGGGGCCAACGTCCTGACTTTC
cdr3_aa: CASSSRQGPSGANVLTF

v_call: TRBV29-1
j_call: TRBJ1-1
d_call: .
clone_size: many
cdr3_nt: TGCAGCGTTACCCACGGGAGGGTGAACACTGAAGCTTTCTTT
cdr3_aa: CSVTHGRVNTEAFF

v_call: TRBV6-1
j_call: TRBJ2-6
d_call: TRBD1
clone_size: many
cdr3_nt: TGTGCCAGCAGTCGACAGGGGACTGGGGCCAACGTCCTGACTTTC
cdr3_aa: CASSRQGTGANVLTF

v_call: TRBV11-2
j_call: TRBJ2-6
d_call: TRBD2
clone_size: .
cdr3_nt: TGTGCCAGCAGCTCCCCGGGGGGTAGCTCTGGGGCCAACGTCTTAACTTTC
cdr3_aa: CASSSPGGSSGANVLTF

v_call: TRBV6-2/TRBV6-3
j_call: TRBJ1-5
d_call: .
clone_size: once
cdr3_nt: TGTGCCAGCAAAGCGGGCAATCAGTTCCAGCATTTT
cdr3_aa: CASKAGNQFQHF

v_call: TRBV5-4
j_call: TRBJ2-3
d_call: .
clone_size: .
cdr3_nt: TGTGCCAACAGCTTGCGGAGCACAGATACGCCGTATTTT
cdr3_aa: CANSLRSTDTPYF

v_call: TRBV4-1
j_call: TRBJ1-5
d_call: TRBD1
clone_size: many
cdr3_nt: TGCGCCAGCAGCCCGAGGGGGCCGGACCAGCCCCAGCATTTT
cdr3_aa: CASSPRGPDQPQHF

v_call: TRBV29-1
j_call: TRBJ2-1
d_call: .
clone_size: .
cdr3_nt: TGCAGCGTTCACCATTTACCTTACAATGAGCAGTTCTTC
cdr3_aa: CSVHHLPYNEQFF

v_call: TRBV29-1
j_call: TRBJ2-6
d_call: TRBD1
clone_size: .
cdr3_nt: TGCAGCGTGGCAGGGACAGGGAACGGGACTGTTGGGGCCAACGTCCTGACTTTC
cdr3_aa: CSVAGTGNGTVGANVLTF

v_call: TRBV5-5
j_call: TRBJ2-2
d_call: .
clone_size: .
cdr3_nt: TGTGCCAGCAGCCAAGCCGTGACAGTTAACGGGGAGCTGTTTTTT
cdr3_aa: CASSQAVTVNGELFF

v_call: TRBV30
j_call: TRBJ2-2
d_call: TRBD1
clone_size: .
cdr3_nt: TGTACCTGGAGTGGACGAAGGGGGGACAGGGGTACGAGCACCGGGGAGCTGTTTTTT
cdr3_aa: CTWSGRRGDRGTSTGELFF

v_call: TRBV11-2
j_call: TRBJ2-3
d_call: .
clone_size: .
cdr3_nt: TGTGCTAGCAGCTGGGGCGCCCTCAGCATAAATACGCAGTATTTT
cdr3_aa: CASSWGALSINTQYF

v_call: TRBV11-1
j_call: TRBJ2-7
d_call: TRBD1
clone_size: .
cdr3_nt: TGTACCAGCAGCTTGGACAGGGGGCCAGACGAGCGGTACTTC
cdr3_aa: CTSSLDRGPDERYF